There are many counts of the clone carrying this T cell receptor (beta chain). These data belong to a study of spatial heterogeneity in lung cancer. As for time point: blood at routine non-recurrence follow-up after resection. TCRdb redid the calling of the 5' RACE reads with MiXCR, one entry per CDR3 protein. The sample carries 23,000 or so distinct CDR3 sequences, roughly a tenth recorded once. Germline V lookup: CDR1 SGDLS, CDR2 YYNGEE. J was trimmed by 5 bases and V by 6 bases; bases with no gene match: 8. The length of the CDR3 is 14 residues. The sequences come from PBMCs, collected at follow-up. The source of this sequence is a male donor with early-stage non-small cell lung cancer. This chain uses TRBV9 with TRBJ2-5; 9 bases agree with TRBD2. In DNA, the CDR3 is TGTGCCAGCAATTATGCGGGGGGGCGTGAGACCCAGTACTTC. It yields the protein CASNYAGGRETQYF.